This T cell receptor (beta chain) was sequenced during a study of T cell responses to AZD1222 COVID-19 vaccine. Findings and caveats of the study: White British ancestry dominated among donors, who included more females, and clonal diversity was possibly underestimated. Repertoire samples came only from after the peak T cell response. Reports say nearly half of spike-specific TCRs go after unmutated variant regions. Spike was spanned by vaccine-associated CD4 TCRs, which were dominant at 160-218 and 743-854.

This clone was recorded only once. The antigen is unknown. Sequencing used immunoSEQ multiplex PCR; TCRdb keeps in-frame clones, though not all of them. The sample has 150,000 or so clones, roughly 88% seen once. In germline, CDR1 is SNHLY, CDR2 FYNNEI. V gave up 4 bases and J gave up 6 bases, with 10 bases separating them. The CDR3 runs to 13 residues. This TCR derives from an adult who received the AZD1222 COVID-19 vaccine. The chain joins TRBV2 to TRBJ2-1; weak D call: TRBD2 (5 bases). This specimen was peripheral blood, taken 28 days after the second AZD1222 dose. The CDR3 DNA follows: TGTGCCAGCAGTGGGGTTCTAGCCAATGAGCAGTTCTTC. Its translation is CASSGVLANEQFF. The full variable domain, in which reference TRBV2 and TRBJ2-1 provide the parts outside the CDR3, is EPEVTQTPSHQVTQMGQEVILRCVPISNHLYFYWYRQILGQKVEFLVSFYNNEISEKSEIFDDQFSVERPDGSNFTLKIRSTKLEDSAMYFCASSGVLANEQFFGPGTRLTVL.